This T cell receptor beta chain stems from a study of T cells expressing NK-cell markers. Study details: Seven sequenced donors out of eight were HCMV-seropositive, one seronegative.

No DNA is given; TCRdb re-called the 5' RACE reads and lists each CDR3 protein once. Recorded here are 500,000 or so distinct CDR3 sequences; the top ten clones represent approximately 4%. As regards this clonotype: Its specificity is unknown.

This CDR3 contains 16 residues. Germline CDR1 and CDR2: MNHEY and SVGAGI. Study-level points and caveats: Dominant NKG2C+ clonotypes were found to form about 1.0-7.5% of CD8+ T cells in six donors. In four donors, dominant clonotypes made up about 28.3-65% of CD3+CD56-NKG2C+ cells.

This sequence was found in a man between 18 and 29 years old in good health. The chain uses TRBV6-5 and TRBJ2-5. Sequencing was done on a sample of blood T cells: a sorted CD56 or NKG2C T cell subset, CD4+ or CD8+ T cells, or bulk PBMC T cells (not recorded which). CDR3 residues: CASSYSGSADQETQYF.